This entry concerns a single T cell receptor (beta chain). Its recognized antigen is unknown. Base qualities are not at hand, and no much larger clone is one base apart. CD8 naive samples were CD45RO-negative cells positively selected for CCR7, giving a CD45RA+CCR7+ population that excluded TemRA cells. The donors were healthy, HIV-negative adults with no recently reported acute infections or vaccinations. Only Caucasian adults living in Nashville, Tennessee, USA were represented among the donors. After blood collection by leukapheresis, PBMCs were isolated using Ficoll-Histopaque density gradient centrifugation and then cryopreserved in the vapor phase of liquid nitrogen. Analytical flow cytometry was used to check the purity and quantity of every magnetically sorted T cell population. From each sorted fraction, genomic DNA was isolated and quantified by UV absorbance on a Nanodrop 2000c. The sample comes from a study of shared clonotypes between healthy human individuals (dated by TCRdb to 2018 to 2020). Looking at the study overall: The cohort included three men and a couple of women between 18 and 49 years of age. For each donor, CD4 naive and CD4 memory were each run on three plates, CD8 naive on two plates, and CD8 memory on one plate. To estimate repertoire size and how much clonotype sharing occurs between individuals, the study deeply sequenced the blood TCR repertoires of five healthy adults. To increase sequencing depth and limit assay-specific biases, different laboratories used diverse techniques to prepare libraries and sequence TCR repertoires. Per donor, leukapheresis produced somewhere between about 0.94 and 10 billion PBMCs.

Using the deep immunoSEQ assay, multiplex PCR amplified TCR CDR3 regions from genomic DNA. Extracted genomic DNA from each cell subset was spread evenly across all wells of several immunoSEQ 96-well plates, with each plate serving as a replicate. For sorted subsets, roughly 200 ng of genomic DNA, equivalent to roughly 30,000 T cell genomes, went into each replicate PCR. Purified libraries were quantified with a Qubit 3.0 fluorometer, sized on a Bioanalyzer 2100, and re-quantified with the KAPA Library Quantification kit. Every immunoSEQ 96-well plate was sequenced on a dedicated single-read 150-cycle Illumina NextSeq 550 flow cell. The study's processing was this. Because only junctional sequences without quality scores were contained in the immunoSEQ output, filtering matching that applied to full-length reads could not be performed. Sequences were annotated with PyIR, a Python wrapper for IgBLAST v1.9, using IMGT germline references to assign V/J genes and CDR3. Reads with weak V/J assignments (E-value above 1e-6), missing CDR3, stop codons, out-of-frame junctions, or ambiguous translated residues were removed. A V3J clonotype was defined by an identical inferred V gene, J gene, and CDR3 amino acid sequence. To compute the percentage overlap between repertoires, the number of shared unique clonotypes was divided by the size of the smaller repertoire. RTK rarefaction, the Chao1 estimator, and Recon v2.1 estimates of unobserved clonotypes were used to assess repertoire richness. OLGA was used to compute generation probabilities for all TCRbeta clonotypes that the gDNA method yielded from a handful of donors. Drawn from immuneACCESS, this table holds only the in-frame rearrangements with V and J called that TCRdb kept. Clones are partly lost; checked studies trace under half to an unresolved V gene and leave the rest unexplained. The DNA was the basis for D and trimming; V, J and clone size are from that table. Counted in this sample were approximately 810,000 clones; more than 85% of them appeared once. Jointly, the top ten make up less than 25% of the sample.

Points the paper makes about the study in general: Sampling was restricted to blood, and TCR repertoires in tissue are likely to differ from TCR repertoires in blood. About 5% of naive CD4, more than 3% of naive CD8, 2.3% of memory CD4, and 0.4% of memory CD8 clonotypes were shared across several donors. Naive subsets generally had larger estimated clonotype richness than memory subsets. Incomplete sequencing was indicated by rarefaction of sorted-subset datasets, despite the large sequencing depth. Because the study included only a small number of donors, the genetic and exposure-history diversity represented was limited. Compared with non-shared clonotypes, clonotypes shared by all four sorted-subset donors had higher generation probabilities. Based on pairwise subsampling, the degree of clonotype sharing among donors was expected to be affected by sequencing depth.

The CDR1 and CDR2 encoded by the germline V gene are MDHEN and SYDVKM. The CDR3 runs 14 amino acids, cysteine and phenylalanine included. CDR3 DNA is the only sequence kept; it has 42 bases, read in frame from the first base. The junction carries 12 bases between V and J, which are trimmed by 3 bases and 3 bases respectively. This receptor was taken from a man aged 25-45 years in good health. Material: naive CD8+ T cells sorted from blood. The sample's cell subset or site, from its label and the paper: CD45RA+CCR7+. This receptor chain uses TRBV28 and TRBJ2-7; no D gene can be assigned with confidence. The nucleotide sequence is given as TGTGCCAGCAGTTTCGGCGCAAGCCTCTACGAGCAGTACTTC. It codes for CASSFGASLYEQYF.